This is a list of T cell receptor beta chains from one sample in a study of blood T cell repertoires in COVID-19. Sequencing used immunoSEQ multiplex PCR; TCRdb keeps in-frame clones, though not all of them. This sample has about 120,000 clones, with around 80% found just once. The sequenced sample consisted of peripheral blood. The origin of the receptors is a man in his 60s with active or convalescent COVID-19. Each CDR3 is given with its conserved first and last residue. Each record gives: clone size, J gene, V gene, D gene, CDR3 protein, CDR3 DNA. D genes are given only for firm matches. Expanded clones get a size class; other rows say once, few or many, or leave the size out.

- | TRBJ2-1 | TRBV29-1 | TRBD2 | CSVRPTSGYNEQFF | TGCAGCGTGCGCCCAACTAGCGGATACAATGAGCAGTTCTTC
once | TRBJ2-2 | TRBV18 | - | CASSPLTGSTGELFF | TGTGCCAGCTCACCACTGACGGGGTCAACCGGGGAGCTGTTTTTT
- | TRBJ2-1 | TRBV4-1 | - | CASSGSGFGGNEQFF | TGCGCCAGCAGTGGGAGCGGTTTCGGAGGGAATGAGCAGTTCTTC
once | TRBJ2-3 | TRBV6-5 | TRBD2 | CASSYSASGSTDTQYF | TGTGCCAGCAGTTACTCGGCTAGCGGGAGCACAGATACGCAGTATTTT
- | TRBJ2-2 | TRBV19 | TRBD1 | CASSRDRWTGELFF | TGTGCCAGTAGTAGGGACAGGTGGACCGGGGAGCTGTTTTTT
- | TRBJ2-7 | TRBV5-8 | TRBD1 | CASSTKTGKAYEQYF | TGTGCCAGCAGCACTAAGACAGGGAAGGCTTACGAGCAGTACTTC
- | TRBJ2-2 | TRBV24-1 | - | CATTPGGSTGELFF | TGTGCCACCACCCCAGGGGGGAGCACCGGGGAGCTGTTTTTT
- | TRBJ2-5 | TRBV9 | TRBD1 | CASSVGAGGLETQYF | TGTGCCAGCAGCGTAGGTGCAGGGGGCTTAGAGACCCAGTACTTC
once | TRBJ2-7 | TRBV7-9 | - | CASSLTGGIEQYF | TGTGCCAGCAGCTTAACCGGAGGGATCGAGCAGTACTTC
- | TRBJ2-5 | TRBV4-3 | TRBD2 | CASSQGLGTRLAGGETQYF | TGCGCCAGCAGCCAAGGGCTGGGGACCCGACTAGCGGGAGGGGAGACCCAGTACTTC
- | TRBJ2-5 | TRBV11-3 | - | CASSSPRGVGRETQYF | TGTGCCAGCAGCTCCCCCCGGGGTGTGGGAAGAGAGACCCAGTACTTC
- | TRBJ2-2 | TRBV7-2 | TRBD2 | CASSPLPAGTGELFF | TGTGCCAGCAGCCCTCTCCCAGCGGGAACTGGGGAGCTGTTTTTT
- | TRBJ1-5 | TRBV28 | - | CASSSYPQHF | TGTGCCAGCAGTTCCTACCCCCAGCATTTT
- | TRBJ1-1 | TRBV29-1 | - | CSVEVGQGSRPEAFF | TGCAGCGTTGAAGTTGGGCAGGGTTCGAGGCCTGAAGCTTTCTTT
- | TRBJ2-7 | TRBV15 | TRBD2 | CATSRAGVHEQYF | TGTGCCACCAGCAGGGCGGGAGTACACGAGCAGTACTTC
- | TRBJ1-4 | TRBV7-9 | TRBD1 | CASSLNTGGSEKLFF | TGTGCCAGCAGCTTAAATACAGGGGGGAGTGAAAAACTGTTTTTT
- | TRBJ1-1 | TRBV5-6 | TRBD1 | CASSLFHWAGGTEAFF | TGTGCCAGCAGCTTGTTTCATTGGGCAGGGGGTACTGAAGCTTTCTTT
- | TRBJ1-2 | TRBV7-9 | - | CASSIDTYGYTF | TGTGCCAGCAGCATCGACACCTATGGCTACACCTTC
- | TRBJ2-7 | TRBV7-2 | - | CASSSRDLLHYEQYF | TGTGCCAGCAGCTCCAGGGACTTATTACACTACGAGCAGTACTTC
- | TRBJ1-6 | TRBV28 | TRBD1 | CASGGGQANSPLHF | TGTGCCAGCGGTGGGGGACAGGCTAATTCACCCCTCCACTTT
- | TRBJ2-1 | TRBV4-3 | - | CASSRLVVTYNEQFF | TGCGCCAGCAGTCGCTTAGTGGTAACCTACAATGAGCAGTTCTTC
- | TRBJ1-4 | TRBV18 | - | CASSPQGNEKLFF | TGTGCCAGCTCACCTCAGGGAAATGAAAAACTGTTTTTT
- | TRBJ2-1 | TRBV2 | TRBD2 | CASSWTSGRDEQFF | TGTGCCAGCAGTTGGACTAGCGGGAGAGATGAGCAGTTCTTC
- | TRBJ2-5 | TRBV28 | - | CASSFGGQQTQYF | TGTGCCAGCAGTTTCGGGGGGCAGCAGACCCAGTACTTC
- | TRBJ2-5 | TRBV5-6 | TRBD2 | CASSPGLAGGETQYF | TGTGCCAGCAGCCCGGGACTAGCGGGAGGTGAGACCCAGTACTTC
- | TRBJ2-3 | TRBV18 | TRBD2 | CASSPTPGLHTDTQYF | TGTGCCAGCTCACCCACTCCGGGACTACACACAGATACGCAGTATTTT
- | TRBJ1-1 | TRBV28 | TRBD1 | CASSSTGVMDTEAFF | TGTGCCAGCAGCTCGACAGGGGTAATGGACACTGAAGCTTTCTTT
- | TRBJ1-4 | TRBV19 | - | CASSGVGGGNEKLFF | TGTGCCAGTAGTGGCGTCGGGGGAGGAAATGAAAAACTGTTTTTT
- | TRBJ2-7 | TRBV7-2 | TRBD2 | CASSLVLAGGYEQYF | TGTGCCAGCAGCTTGGTCTTAGCGGGAGGCTACGAGCAGTACTTC
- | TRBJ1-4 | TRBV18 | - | CASSPPGGRNEKLFF | TGTGCCAGCTCACCTCCCGGAGGCCGAAATGAAAAACTGTTTTTT
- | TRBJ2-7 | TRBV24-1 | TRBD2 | CATSDPRLAGGYEQYF | TGTGCCACCAGTGACCCTCGACTAGCGGGAGGGTACGAGCAGTACTTC
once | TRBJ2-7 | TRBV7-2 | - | CASSSRRGIFYEQYF | TGTGCCAGCAGTTCGCGGAGAGGAATCTTCTACGAGCAGTACTTC
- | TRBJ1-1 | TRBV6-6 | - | CASSYSGGSGTEAFF | TGTGCCAGCAGTTACTCCGGGGGTAGTGGCACTGAAGCTTTCTTT
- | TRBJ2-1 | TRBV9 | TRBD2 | CASSVDPAGGLLGQFF | TGTGCCAGCAGCGTAGATCCAGCGGGAGGCTTACTAGGGCAGTTCTTC
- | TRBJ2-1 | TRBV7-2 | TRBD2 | CASSPKTSGRATEQFF | TGTGCCAGCAGCCCTAAGACTAGCGGGAGGGCCACTGAGCAGTTCTTC
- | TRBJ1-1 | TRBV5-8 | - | CASSLQGNTEAFF | TGTGCCAGCAGCCTACAGGGGAACACTGAAGCTTTCTTT
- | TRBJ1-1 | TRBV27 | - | CASSLSFTNTEAFF | TGTGCCAGCAGTTTAAGCTTTACGAACACTGAAGCTTTCTTT
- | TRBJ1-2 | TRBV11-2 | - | CASSLDHRNYGYTF | TGTGCCAGCAGCTTAGATCACAGAAACTATGGCTACACCTTC
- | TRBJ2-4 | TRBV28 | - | CASSVSNIQYF | TGTGCCAGCAGTGTTTCGAACATTCAGTACTTC
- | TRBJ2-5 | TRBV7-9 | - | CASSPPFGTEETQYF | TGTGCCAGCAGCCCCCCTTTTGGCACCGAAGAGACCCAGTACTTC
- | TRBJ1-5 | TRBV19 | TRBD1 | CASSIDATGVRNQPQHF | TGTGCCAGTAGTATAGACGCCACAGGGGTCAGGAATCAGCCCCAGCATTTT
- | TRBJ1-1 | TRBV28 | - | CASSAASGAKNTEAFF | TGTGCCAGCAGTGCCGCCTCAGGGGCCAAAAACACTGAAGCTTTCTTT
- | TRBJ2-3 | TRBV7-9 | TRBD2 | CASSLPAGRQYF | TGTGCCAGCAGCTTACCAGCGGGGAGGCAGTATTTT
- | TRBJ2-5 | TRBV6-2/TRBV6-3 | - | CASSSLRGSGETQYF | TGTGCCAGCAGTTCCCTGCGGGGATCAGGAGAGACCCAGTACTTC
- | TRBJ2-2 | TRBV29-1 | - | CSVEDPPWSSGNTGELFF | TGCAGCGTTGAAGATCCCCCATGGTCATCAGGGAACACCGGGGAGCTGTTTTTT
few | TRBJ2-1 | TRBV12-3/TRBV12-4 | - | CASSSQAYNEQFF | TGTGCCAGCAGCTCACAGGCGTACAATGAGCAGTTCTTC
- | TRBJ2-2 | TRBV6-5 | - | CASKEPFAGELFF | TGTGCCAGCAAAGAGCCCTTTGCCGGGGAGCTGTTTTTT
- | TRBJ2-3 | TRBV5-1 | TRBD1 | CASSSGTGTFGADTQYF | TGCGCCAGCAGCTCCGGGACAGGGACTTTTGGGGCAGATACGCAGTATTTT
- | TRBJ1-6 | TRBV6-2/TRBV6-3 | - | CASSRMRGPDNSPLHF | TGTGCCAGCAGTCGAATGCGAGGCCCCGATAATTCACCCCTCCACTTT